These 25 T cell receptor beta chains came from one sample sequenced in a study of pediatric ulcerative colitis. The assay was immunoSEQ multiplex PCR, and TCRdb's table has in-frame clones only and misses some. In the table there are 30,000 to 35,000 clones, roughly 77% of which are singletons. During colonoscopy, one to two rectal pinch biopsies were collected. Sequenced: gut tissue. The receptor set was obtained from a boy younger than 18 with mild ulcerative colitis.

This clone was picked up one time. The gene calls are TRBV29-1 and TRBJ2-3, with D possibly matching TRBD1 (6 bases). Germline loops: CDR1 SQVTM, CDR2 ANQGSEA. The CDR3 is made up of 14 amino acids. V shed 2 bases and J shed 3 bases, with 12 bases lying between them. In nucleotides, the CDR3 is TGCAGCGTTGAAACAGGGCGGAGGACAGATACGCAGTATTTT. Translating it yields CSVETGRRTDTQYF.

The rearrangement links TRBV11-2 to TRBJ1-1; TRBD1 matches 7 bases. This CDR3 has 15 residues. Germline V gene lookup returns CDR1 SGHAT and CDR2 FQNNGV. V was pared by 1 base and J by 5 bases, with 7 bases of the junction left unmatched. This CDR3 is CASSLVGGLGTEAFF. The DNA for the CDR3 is TGTGCCAGCAGCTTAGTAGGGGGCTTGGGGACTGAAGCTTTCTTT.

The table lists this clone with a count of one. The rearrangement uses TRBV2 and TRBJ2-1; D is perhaps TRBD1 (6 bases). CDR3 size: 13 residues. The germline CDR1 and CDR2 sequences are SNHLY and FYNNEI. V dropped 3 bases and J dropped 7 bases, with 10 bases sitting between them. CDR3 protein: CASSDRGLNEQFF. The CDR3 coding sequence is TGTGCCAGCAGTGACAGGGGCCTGAATGAGCAGTTCTTC. The whole variable domain, filled in from reference TRBV2 and TRBJ2-1, reads EPEVTQTPSHQVTQMGQEVILRCVPISNHLYFYWYRQILGQKVEFLVSFYNNEISEKSEIFDDQFSVERPDGSNFTLKIRSTKLEDSAMYFCASSDRGLNEQFFGPGTRLTVL.

This clone has just one count. The chain uses TRBV6-6 and TRBJ1-1, with D possibly matching TRBD1 (5 bases). This CDR3 is 12 amino acids long. Germline CDR1 and CDR2: MNHNY and SVGAGI (reference sequence). Trimming pared 7 bases from V and 7 bases from J, leaving 13 bases between. In DNA form, the CDR3 reads TGTGCCAGCACCCCAGGGTTCGGTGAAGCTTTCTTT. It is translated as CASTPGFGEAFF.

The chain has TRBV11-2 and TRBJ2-1; D might be TRBD2 (5 bases). Per the germline V gene, CDR1 is SGHAT and CDR2 is FQNNGV. Trimming took off 2 bases at V and 5 bases at J, with 16 bases between the two ends. CDR3 size: 16 residues. The chain's CDR3 is CASSLPLGFIHNEQFF. DNA for the CDR3: TGTGCCAGCAGCTTACCACTAGGTTTTATCCACAATGAGCAGTTCTTC.

The chain employs TRBV7-9 and TRBJ1-1; the match to TRBD1 covers 10 bases. This CDR3 region has 12 residues. Germline assignment: CDR1 SEHNR and CDR2 FQNEAQ (reference sequence). The junction had 1 base not matched to a gene; V was cut back by 1 base and J by 11 bases. CDR3 protein: CASSLGGQGAFF. CDR3 DNA sequence: TGTGCCAGCAGCTTAGGGGGACAGGGGGCTTTCTTT.

This clone was counted a single time. The chain has TRBV12-2 and TRBJ1-2; the table's D call, TRBD1, was not checked against the DNA. TRBV12-2 is a recognized pseudogene. The CDR3 contains 14 residues. The CDR3 is CASRYRTVGYGYTF. The CDR3 DNA reads as TGTGCAAGTCGATATCGGACAGTAGGCTATGGCTACACCTTC.

The rearrangement joins TRBV5-4 to TRBJ1-2, with 9 bases matching TRBD1. Per germline, CDR1 SGHNT and CDR2 YYREEE (reference sequence). The CDR3 is 13 amino acids. Germline trimming cut 4 bases from V and 8 bases from J; bases unmatched to any gene: 6. CDR3 bases: TGTGCCAGCAGCCTATGGGACAGGGAGGGCTACACCTTC. This sequence encodes CASSLWDREGYTF. Full variable domain (remainder filled in from reference TRBV5-4 and TRBJ1-2): ETGVTQSPTHLIKTRGQQVTLRCSSQSGHNTVSWYQQALGQGPQFIFQYYREEENGRGNFPPRFSGLQFPNYSSELNVNALELDDSALYLCASSLWDREGYTFGSGTRLTVV.

The rearrangement joins TRBV6-1 to TRBJ2-5; 11 positions agree with TRBD2. V trimming: 0 bases; J trimming: 1 base; junction bases outside the gene matches: 1. The germline V gene encodes CDR1 MNHNS and CDR2 SASEGT. The CDR3 has 16 residues. The DNA for the CDR3 is TGTGCCAGCAGTGAAGCTAGCGGGGGGGTCCAAGAGACCCAGTACTTC. Protein sequence: CASSEASGGVQETQYF.

The chain combines TRBV2 with TRBJ1-5; 9 bases are shared with TRBD1. Per the germline V gene, CDR1 is SNHLY and CDR2 is FYNNEI. CDR3 size: 18 residues. The J segment lost 3 bases and the V segment lost 6 bases, leaving 15 bases of the junction unmatched. As DNA, the CDR3 is TGTGCCAGCAGGGCCTCCCCGGGACAGGGATTTTCCAATCAGCCCCAGCATTTT. Its translation: CASRASPGQGFSNQPQHF.

This chain joins TRBV4-1 and TRBJ1-6; tentative D call: TRBD1 (6 bases). Looked up from germline, CDR1 is MGHRA and CDR2 is YSYEKL. The CDR3 contains 15 residues. V lost 4 bases and J 10 bases, leaving 17 bases between the germline ends. CDR3 coding DNA: TGCGCCAGCAGCCGTGGCGACAGGACGGAATCACCCCTCCACTTT. This translates into CASSRGDRTESPLHF.

This chain uses TRBV18 with TRBJ2-1; unclear D gene. V shed 3 bases and J shed 5 bases, with 14 bases lying between them. Looked up from germline, CDR1 is KGHSH and CDR2 is LQKENI. This CDR3 has 15 residues. In DNA form, the CDR3 reads TGTGCCAGCTCACCCAAGGCCGACTTACACAATGAGCAGTTCTTC. It specifies CASSPKADLHNEQFF.

The sample holds a few counts of this clone. The chain is built from TRBV7-9 and TRBJ2-7, with D possibly matching TRBD2 (5 bases). V lost 2 bases and J lost 7, with 12 bases in between. CDR3 size: 13 residues. Germline V gene sequence: CDR1 SEHNR, CDR2 FQNEAQ (reference sequence). The CDR3 region is CASSLLGSEEQYF. CDR3 DNA: TGTGCCAGCAGCTTATTAGGGAGCGAGGAGCAGTACTTC.

This clone was observed a handful of times. The chain is built from TRBV10-3 and TRBJ1-1; D uncertain. From germline, CDR1 is ENHRY and CDR2 SYGVKD. Trimming took off 8 bases at V and 3 bases at J, with 13 bases between the two ends. This CDR3 has 13 residues. This CDR3 reads CAIRSPRDTEAFF. Here the CDR3 DNA reads TGTGCCATCCGGAGCCCGAGAGACACTGAAGCTTTCTTT.

The chain couples TRBV4-1 to TRBJ1-5; possibly TRBD1 for D (5 bases). The V gene lost 1 base and the J gene lost 12 bases, with 16 bases spanning the gap. Germline V lookup: CDR1 MGHRA, CDR2 YSYEKL. This CDR3 comprises 14 residues. The CDR3 is CASSQAGRSQGQHF. The DNA for the CDR3 is TGCGCCAGCAGCCAAGCAGGACGCAGCCAGGGCCAGCATTTT.

This chain joins TRBV6-1 and TRBJ2-3, with D perhaps matching TRBD2 (6 bases). The CDR3 has 15 residues. Looked up from germline, CDR1 is MNHNS and CDR2 is SASEGT. With 7 bases removed from V and 0 bases from J, the gap between germline ends came to 14 bases. This CDR3 is CASMVGGASTDTQYF. CDR3 coding DNA: TGTGCCAGCATGGTGGGGGGAGCTAGCACAGATACGCAGTATTTT.

The J gene is TRBJ1-1, the V gene TRBV11-1; no firm D call. Looked up from germline, CDR1 is SGHAT and CDR2 is FQDESV (reference sequence). CDR3 length: 13 amino acids. The V gene lost 3 bases and the J gene lost 1 base, with 6 bases spanning the gap. The DNA for the CDR3 is TGTGCCAGCAGCTTGCGGGGGAACACTGAAGCTTTCTTT. Translation gives CASSLRGNTEAFF.

J is TRBJ2-7 and V is TRBV7-2; no definite D call. This CDR3 spans 13 amino acids. CDR1 and CDR2 (germline): SGHTA, FQGNSA. Trimming removed 3 bases at V and 5 bases at J, with 11 bases between. The CDR3 DNA follows: TGTGCCAGCAGCTTCCGGGCCCAGAACGAGCAGTACTTC. It is translated as CASSFRAQNEQYF. Using reference TRBV7-2 and TRBJ2-7 for the parts outside the CDR3, the full variable domain is GAGVSQSPSNKVTEKGKDVELRCDPISGHTALYWYRQSLGQGLEFLIYFQGNSAPDKSGLPSDRFSAERTGGSVSTLTIQRTQQEDSAVYLCASSFRAQNEQYFGPGTRLTVT.

The chain employs TRBV2 and TRBJ2-7; D unclear. The V and J ends lost 3 bases and 5 bases respectively, with 5 bases between them. The CDR3 covers 11 residues. Per germline, CDR1 SNHLY and CDR2 FYNNEI. CDR3 coding DNA: TGTGCCAGCAGTGAGTTCCACGAGCAGTACTTC. Its protein is CASSEFHEQYF.

This chain links TRBV6-5 with TRBJ2-7; D may be TRBD1 (6 bases). Trimming shortened V by 8 bases and J by 2 bases, and 13 bases separated the two germline ends. The CDR3 length is 13 residues. CDR1 is MNHEY and CDR2 is SVGAGI in the germline V gene. DNA for the CDR3: TGTGCCAGCCAAAGACAGGTAGCCTACGAGCAGTACTTC. Translating gives CASQRQVAYEQYF.

This chain uses TRBV29-1 with TRBJ1-3; D ambiguous. CDR1 is SQVTM, CDR2 ANQGSEA, per germline. Trimming cost V 6 bases and J 2 bases, with 11 bases left between them. This CDR3 spans 13 amino acids. The CDR3 loop is CSVKSGPGNTIYF. CDR3 coding DNA: TGCAGCGTAAAGTCCGGGCCTGGAAACACCATATATTTT.

The rearrangement joins TRBV7-3 to TRBJ2-3, with TRBD2 matching 7 bases. CDR3 size: 15 residues. Germline trimming cut 5 bases from V and 1 base from J; bases unmatched to any gene: 6. Germline CDR1 and CDR2: SGHTA and FQGTGA. CDR3 DNA: TGTGCCAGCAGCCGAAGGGGAGGGGGCACAGATACGCAGTATTTT. It codes for CASSRRGGGTDTQYF.

The chain is built from TRBV9 and TRBJ1-2; the D gene is possibly TRBD1 (5 bases). The CDR3 length is 15 residues. V was cut by 3 bases and J by 7 bases, with 19 bases left in between. From germline, CDR1 is SGDLS and CDR2 YYNGEE. CDR3 in amino acids: CASSAHRRGSRGYTF. The CDR3 DNA is TGTGCCAGCAGCGCCCATAGGAGGGGTAGTCGTGGCTACACCTTC.

The rearrangement joins TRBV30 to TRBJ2-2; no firm D call. With 4 bases removed from V and 2 bases from J, the gap between germline ends came to 5 bases. This CDR3 contains 12 residues. Germline-derived CDR1 and CDR2 are GTSNPN and SVGIG (reference sequence). Written as DNA, the CDR3 is TGTGCCTGGACTACCAACACCGGGGAGCTGTTTTTT. Protein product: CAWTTNTGELFF. The variable domain in full, with the rest retrieved from reference TRBV30 and TRBJ2-2, is SQTIHQWPATLVQPVGSPLSLECTVEGTSNPNLYWYRQAAGRGLQLLFYSVGIGQISSEVPQNLSASRPQDRQFILSSKKLLLSDSGFYLCAWTTNTGELFFGEGSRLTVL.

In its sample, this clone was seen once. The V call is TRBV27, the J call TRBJ2-7; 12 bases align to TRBD2. The CDR3 is 20 amino acids. CDR1 and CDR2 from the germline V gene are MNHEY and SMNVEV (reference sequence). J was trimmed by 6 bases and V by 3 bases; bases with no gene match: 21. Here the CDR3 DNA reads TGTGCCAGCAGTTTGTACCCCGGTCTAGCGGGGGGGCCCACTAGAGGCGAGCAGTACTTC. Its protein is CASSLYPGLAGGPTRGEQYF.